The clone carrying this TCR beta chain has more than one count but fewer than ten. This CDR3 spans 14 amino acids. V was trimmed by 2 bases and J by 0 bases, leaving 6 bases between them. CDR1 is SGHDT and CDR2 is YYEEEE in the germline V gene. This sample was taken from a study of shared clonotypes between healthy human individuals. Clones were read by immunoSEQ multiplex PCR, and TCRdb kept only the in-frame ones, dropping some. The table has 2 million to 2.5 million clones, approximately 94% seen once. Sequenced sample: naive CD4+ T cells sorted from blood. Subset meaning: CD45RA+ positively selected. The chain couples TRBV5-6 to TRBJ1-3; D not resolved. The receptor's source is a young man in good health. CDR3 residues: CASSFANSGNTIYF. The CDR3, as DNA: TGTGCCAGCAGCTTTGCCAACTCTGGAAACACCATATATTTT. The full variable domain, with the rest looked up from reference TRBV5-6 and TRBJ1-3, is DAGVTQSPTHLIKTRGQQVTLRCSPKSGHDTVSWYQQALGQGPQFIFQYYEEEERQRGNFPDRFSGHQFPNYSSELNVNALLLGDSALYLCASSFANSGNTIYFGEGSWLTVV.